These 16 T cell receptor beta chains were sequenced from one sample in a study of blood T cell repertoires in COVID-19. Sequenced by immunoSEQ multiplex PCR; TCRdb stores in-frame clones only, minus some. Of approximately 170,000 clones listed, approximately 81% are singletons. The sequenced sample consisted of PBMCs or T cells enriched from blood (not recorded which). The receptor set was obtained from a woman between 45 and 60 years old who had recovered from COVID-19.

This clone was recorded a few times. The rearrangement links TRBV6-1 to TRBJ1-5; no firm D call. CDR1 is MNHNS and CDR2 is SASEGT in the germline V gene. V was shortened by 3 bases and J by 3 bases, with 9 bases between the two germline ends. The CDR3 contains 14 residues. The CDR3 reads CASSDKSPNQPQHF. The CDR3 DNA reads TGTGCCAGCAGTGATAAGAGTCCCAATCAGCCCCAGCATTTT.

This chain uses TRBV18 with TRBJ2-3, with 7 bases aligning to TRBD1. The CDR3 loop spans 15 amino acids. V lost 2 bases, J lost 1 base, and 3 bases stayed unmatched. Germline-derived CDR1 and CDR2 are KGHSH and LQKENI. The CDR3 here is CASSPKGTGTDTQYF. DNA for the CDR3: TGTGCCAGCTCACCAAAAGGGACAGGCACAGATACGCAGTATTTT.

The chain has TRBV10-1 and TRBJ1-1; D may be TRBD1 (5 bases). Germline V gene sequence: CDR1 WNHNN, CDR2 SYGVQD (reference sequence). The CDR3 loop spans 14 amino acids. Trimming stripped 3 bases from V and 5 bases from J, with 13 bases between. The DNA of the CDR3 is TGCGCCAGCAGTGACGAGACAGTTGGGACTGAAGCTTTCTTT. Protein product: CASSDETVGTEAFF.

V is TRBV5-1 and J is TRBJ1-2; D perhaps matches TRBD1 (6 bases). Trimming removed 4 bases at V and 1 base at J, with 17 bases between. The germline V gene has CDR1 SGHRS and CDR2 YFSETQ. CDR3 length: 16 residues. The CDR3 bases are TGCGCCAGCAGCCCCCGTCCGGGACAAGATAACTATGGCTACACCTTC. This encodes CASSPRPGQDNYGYTF.

This clone has only a few counts. In DNA, the CDR3 is TGTGCCAGCAGTCGACAGGGGGGAAATCAGCCCCAGCATTTT. Translated, it gives CASSRQGGNQPQHF. The genes are TRBV2 and TRBJ1-5; TRBD1 matches at 9 bases. The CDR3 length is 14 residues. Germline V gene sequence: CDR1 SNHLY, CDR2 FYNNEI. Losses at the gene ends were 5 bases for V and 4 bases for J; bases not matched to a gene: 3.

The chain joins TRBV12-3 or TRBV12-4 to TRBJ1-1; unclear D gene. The CDR3 spans 12 residues. V was shortened by 2 bases and J by 10 bases, with 11 bases between the two germline ends. The CDR3 sequence is CASSLFWGAAFF. The CDR3 DNA sequence: TGTGCCAGCAGTTTATTTTGGGGAGCAGCTTTCTTT.

The CDR3 region has the DNA TGTGCCAGCAGCCAAGAGGGAGGGTCCTGGGAGACCCAGTACTTC. Its protein is CASSQEGGSWETQYF. The rearrangement uses TRBV14 and TRBJ2-5; 7 nucleotides match TRBD2. The CDR3 is 15 residues long. Losses at the gene ends were 0 bases for V and 5 bases for J; bases not matched to a gene: 6. Germline-derived CDR1 and CDR2 are SGHDN and FVKESK.

The chain recombines TRBV16 with TRBJ1-5; 10 nucleotides align to TRBD1. V trimming: 8 bases; J trimming: 2 bases; junction bases outside the gene matches: 6. CDR3 size: 15 residues. Germline CDR1 KGHSY, CDR2 FQNENV. The CDR3 nucleotides are TGTGCCAGCCGATCTGGGACAGGGGGCAATCAGCCCCAGCATTTT. This sequence encodes CASRSGTGGNQPQHF.

This chain links TRBV6-5 with TRBJ1-6, with D unclear. This CDR3 contains 11 residues. V dropped 6 bases and J dropped 13 bases, with 10 bases sitting between them. The V gene's germline CDR1 is MNHEY and CDR2 SVGAGI. CDR3 in DNA: TGTGCCAGCAGAAACGGGGATCCCCTCCACTTT. It is translated as CASRNGDPLHF.

The chain recombines TRBV7-8 with TRBJ2-1; 11 bases match TRBD2. The CDR3 contains 19 residues. The trim removed 5 bases at V and 0 bases at J, leaving 12 bases unmatched. CDR1 and CDR2 (germline): SGHVS, FQNEAQ. The CDR3 sequence is CASSEGGLAEVRSYNEQFF. DNA of the CDR3: TGTGCCAGCAGCGAGGGGGGACTAGCGGAAGTGCGCTCCTACAATGAGCAGTTCTTC.

The V gene is TRBV6-5, the J gene TRBJ1-1, with D maybe TRBD1 (5 bases). Per germline, CDR1 MNHEY and CDR2 SVGAGI. V dropped 6 bases and J dropped 5 bases, with 10 bases sitting between them. The CDR3 runs to 12 residues. CDR3 DNA: TGTGCCAGCAGCAACTCAGGGACTGAAGCTTTCTTT. This codes for CASSNSGTEAFF.

The rearrangement links TRBV5-1 to TRBJ2-1; 8 bases are shared with TRBD2. V trimming: 2 bases; J trimming: 12 bases; junction bases outside the gene matches: 7. The germline CDR1 and CDR2 sequences are SGHRS and YFSETQ. CDR3 length: 13 residues. The CDR3 DNA reads TGCGCCAGCAGCTTAGAGGCCCTAGCGGGGCAGTTCTTC. Protein sequence: CASSLEALAGQFF. Combining the CDR3 with reference TRBV5-1 and TRBJ2-1 gives the whole variable domain KAGVTQTPRYLIKTRGQQVTLSCSPISGHRSVSWYQQTPGQGLQFLFEYFSETQRNKGNFPGRFSGRQFSNSRSEMNVSTLELGDSALYLCASSLEALAGQFFGPGTRLTVL.

The chain recombines TRBV6-5 with TRBJ1-5, with D hard to call. The CDR3 consists of 13 residues. CDR1 and CDR2 (germline): MNHEY, SVGAGI. V was clipped by 8 bases and J by 3 bases, with 11 bases between them. CDR3 bases: TGTGCCAGCGGGCGGGAGAACAATCAGCCCCAGCATTTT. Translating it yields CASGRENNQPQHF.

J is TRBJ1-1 and V is TRBV19; D is unresolved. This CDR3 contains 13 residues. Germline CDR1 is LNHDA and CDR2 is SQIVND (reference sequence). With 3 bases removed from V and 4 bases from J, the gap between germline ends came to 9 bases. The CDR3 loop is CASSMRNPTEAFF. Here the CDR3 DNA reads TGTGCCAGTAGTATGCGAAATCCCACTGAAGCTTTCTTT.

Points on this clone: One end of the junction varies from germline; a read error may be responsible. The chain is built from TRBV3-1 (or the pseudogene TRBV3-2) and TRBJ1-1, with D unresolved. Germline V CDR1 and CDR2: LGHDT, YNNKEL (reference sequence). The CDR3 runs 13 residues. The CDR3 protein is CASSQDKAGRAYF. The CDR3 bases are TGTGCCAGCAGCCAAGATAAGGCGGGCCGCGCCTACTTT.

This clone was seen only a few times. The rearrangement uses TRBV7-2 and TRBJ2-3; 7 nucleotides align to TRBD2. Trimming cost V 5 bases and J 5 bases; bases outside gene matches: 7. The CDR3 runs to 14 residues. The germline CDR1 and CDR2 sequences are SGHTA and FQGNSA. CDR3 DNA sequence: TGTGCCAGCAGCCCGCGAGCGGGGATAGATACGCAGTATTTT. As protein: CASSPRAGIDTQYF.